A single sample gave rise to the 15 T cell receptor beta chains below, sequenced in a study of blood T cell repertoires in COVID-19 (dated by TCRdb to 2019 to 2021). Library preparation employed the immunoSEQ multiplex PCR assay. TCRdb retrieved this table from immuneACCESS and kept in-frame rearrangements only. Not all clones are present; in checked studies, unresolved V genes account for under half, and no reason is known for the remainder. Across this sample there are fewer than 45,000 clones, with roughly 86% seen only once. The ten largest clones capture over 11% of the sample. The sequenced sample was peripheral blood. The receptors here all came from a human donor in a cohort sampled during active COVID-19.

V gene TRBV10-3 combines with J gene TRBJ1-2; D is ambiguous. The CDR3 extends over 14 amino acids. V lost 3 bases and J 2 bases, leaving 10 bases between the germline ends. CDR1 is ENHRY and CDR2 is SYGVKD in the germline V gene. CDR3 in amino acids: CAISDPTGNYGYTF. The CDR3 coding sequence is TGTGCCATCAGTGATCCGACGGGGAACTATGGCTACACCTTC.

This chain links TRBV5-4 with TRBJ2-3; perhaps TRBD1 as D (6 bases). Germline CDR1 SGHNT, CDR2 YYREEE (reference sequence). The CDR3 totals 16 residues. Trimming took 0 bases from V and 4 from J, leaving 15 bases between them. For the CDR3, the DNA is TGTGCCAGCAGCTTGGGAGTGGGGGCTATAGCAGATACGCAGTATTTT. This sequence encodes CASSLGVGAIADTQYF.

This chain links TRBV30 with TRBJ2-1; weak D call: TRBD2 (6 bases). V lost 3 bases to trimming and J lost 5 bases, with 11 bases between them. The CDR3 is made up of 13 amino acids. The germline gives CDR1 GTSNPN, CDR2 SVGIG (reference sequence). DNA for the CDR3: TGTGCCTGGAGCCCGGGACTTGACAATGAGCAGTTCTTC. Encoded protein: CAWSPGLDNEQFF.

The rearrangement uses TRBV3-1 (or the pseudogene TRBV3-2) and TRBJ2-7; no reliable D call. Trimming took 8 bases from V and 0 from J, leaving 8 bases between them. The CDR3 runs 12 residues. Germline V gene lookup returns CDR1 LGHDT and CDR2 YNNKEL (reference sequence). The CDR3 region is CASGPSSYEQYF. As DNA, the CDR3 is TGTGCCAGCGGTCCGAGCTCCTACGAGCAGTACTTC.

The chain employs TRBV2 and TRBJ1-4; D is perhaps TRBD1 (5 bases). V lost 2 bases and J lost 13, with 20 bases in between. Germline values: CDR1 SNHLY, CDR2 FYNNEI. The length of the CDR3 is 15 residues. The CDR3 DNA is TGTGCCAGCAGTGAACGAGGGGAGGGAGGGTTAGGACTGTTTTTT. Translation gives CASSERGEGGLGLFF.

V and J are TRBV24-1 and TRBJ2-2; 7 bases agree with TRBD2. This CDR3 has 13 amino acids. Unmatched junction bases numbered 3, after V lost 9 bases and J lost 3 bases. Germline V gives CDR1 KGHDR, CDR2 SFDVKD. In DNA form, the CDR3 reads TGTGCCACCGAGGGAGGGGACACCGGGGAGCTGTTTTTT. It encodes CATEGGDTGELFF.

J is TRBJ2-5 and V is TRBV5-4; 11 nucleotides line up with TRBD2. From germline, CDR1 is SGHNT and CDR2 YYREEE (reference sequence). V was clipped by 4 bases and J by 6 bases; unmatched bases: 8. The CDR3 is 15 amino acids. CDR3 loop: CASSATSGESKTQYF. CDR3 DNA sequence: TGTGCCAGCAGCGCGACTAGCGGGGAATCAAAGACCCAGTACTTC.

The chain combines TRBV6-6 with TRBJ1-2; unclear D gene. From germline, CDR1 is MNHNY and CDR2 SVGAGI (reference sequence). There are 14 residues in the CDR3. V was shortened by 4 bases and J by 4 bases, with 13 bases between the two germline ends. For the CDR3, the DNA is TGTGCCAGCAGTTCCGGCGCGGCGTTCTATGGCTACACCTTC. This translates into CASSSGAAFYGYTF.

V usage is TRBV18 and J usage is TRBJ2-2; 8 bases are a match to TRBD1. The ends lost 3 bases at V and 2 bases at J; junction bases unmatched: 5. CDR3 length equals 16 residues. The germline V gene encodes CDR1 KGHSH and CDR2 LQKENI. The CDR3 coding sequence is TGTGCCAGCTCACCCCGGACAGGGCAAAACACCGGGGAGCTGTTTTTT. Translated, it gives CASSPRTGQNTGELFF.

Remarks on this clone: This specimen includes other DNA sequences encoding the same CDR3. The chain recombines TRBV7-9 with TRBJ2-3; 13 nucleotides match TRBD2. Losses at the gene ends were 3 bases for V and 1 base for J; bases not matched to a gene: 1. CDR3 size: 16 residues. The germline V gene has CDR1 SEHNR and CDR2 FQNEAQ (reference sequence). The CDR3 DNA sequence: TGTGCCAGCAGCTTGGGACTAGCGGGGCGCACAGATACGCAGTATTTT. Its protein product is CASSLGLAGRTDTQYF.

J is TRBJ1-2 and V is TRBV5-1, with 8 bases lining up with TRBD1. With 4 bases clipped from V and 3 bases from J, the junction kept 8 bases outside the gene matches. The germline V gene encodes CDR1 SGHRS and CDR2 YFSETQ. CDR3 length equals 15 residues. The CDR3 DNA reads as TGCGCCAGCAGCCACTCTCAGGGGGCAGACTATGGCTACACCTTC. It translates to CASSHSQGADYGYTF.

On this clone itself: Other DNA sequences in this specimen translate into the identical CDR3. This chain links TRBV7-2 with TRBJ2-3; TRBD2 might be the D (6 bases). The germline gives CDR1 SGHTA, CDR2 FQGNSA. V lost 2 bases to trimming and J lost 2 bases, with 8 bases between them. The CDR3 loop spans 14 amino acids. This CDR3 is CASSLRGITDTQYF. The CDR3 DNA follows: TGTGCCAGCAGCTTACGGGGGATCACAGATACGCAGTATTTT.

The genes are TRBV4-3 and TRBJ2-7; D is possibly TRBD1 (5 bases). The V gene's germline CDR1 is LGHNA and CDR2 YSLEER. V was pared by 1 base and J by 1 base, with 17 bases between. The CDR3 loop spans 17 amino acids. CDR3 DNA: TGCGCCAGCAGCCAAGGCCCCTCTCACAGGAGTTCCTACGAGCAGTACTTC. Encoded protein: CASSQGPSHRSSYEQYF.

CDR3 amino acids: CSASRDSLRVGINYGYTF. CDR3 sequence (DNA): TGCAGTGCTAGTCGGGACAGCCTAAGGGTAGGAATAAACTATGGCTACACCTTC. This sequence joins TRBV20-1 and TRBJ1-2; 7 bases fit TRBD1. J was trimmed by 2 bases and V by 3 bases; bases with no gene match: 18. The CDR3 is 18 amino acids. Germline CDR1 reads DFQATT; CDR2 reads SNEGSKA (reference sequence).

In its sample, this clone was seen once. This chain joins TRBV27 and TRBJ2-6, with 7 nucleotides matching TRBD1. V was clipped by 7 bases and J by 10 bases; unmatched bases: 7. This CDR3 has 13 amino acids. Germline-derived CDR1 and CDR2 are MNHEY and SMNVEV (reference sequence). The DNA of the CDR3 is TGTGCCAGCATGGGGACAGATACTAACGTCCTGACTTTC. It is translated as CASMGTDTNVLTF.